This TCR beta chain was profiled in a study of blood T cells in healthy people across ages. Study-wide points: TCR beta diversity, measured per million T cells, fell in a roughly linear way with age.

Alongside a J-beta primer mix, a sample-barcoded 5' primer served in a second PCR lasting about 7 to 11 cycles. A 12-random-nucleotide template-switch adaptor tagged each cDNA molecule. One entry per CDR3 protein, called by TCRdb with MiXCR from the 5' RACE reads. Of approximately 810,000 distinct CDR3 sequences in the sample, about 28% were seen once. In its sample, this clonotype was seen a few times. Its matching antigen is unknown. Peripheral blood from each donor was collected in a volume of 8 to 10 milliliters. Samples had at least 7 million PBMCs isolated from them. This CDR3 comprises 15 residues. Germline V gives CDR1 SGHTA, CDR2 FQGNSA. The V gene lost 0 bases and the J gene lost 3 bases, with 8 bases spanning the gap.

The sequence came from a woman older than 75 in good health. V is TRBV7-2 and J is TRBJ1-4; the D gene is possibly TRBD1 (6 bases). The specimen sequenced was blood. For the CDR3, the DNA is TGTGCCAGCAGCTTAGCGGCAGGGGCTAATGAAAAACTGTTTTTT. Translation gives CASSLAAGANEKLFF.